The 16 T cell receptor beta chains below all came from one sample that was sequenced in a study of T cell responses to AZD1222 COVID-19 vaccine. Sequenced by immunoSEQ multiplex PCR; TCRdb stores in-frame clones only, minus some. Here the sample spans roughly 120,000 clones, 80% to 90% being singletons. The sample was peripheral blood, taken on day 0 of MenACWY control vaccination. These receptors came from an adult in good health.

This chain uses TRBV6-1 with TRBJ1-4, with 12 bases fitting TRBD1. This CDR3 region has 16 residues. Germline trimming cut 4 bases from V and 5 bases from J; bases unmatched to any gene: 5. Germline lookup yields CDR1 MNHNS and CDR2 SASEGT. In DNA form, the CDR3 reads TGTGCCAGCAGTGGGGACAGGGGGCAGTCGAATGAAAAACTGTTTTTT. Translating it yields CASSGDRGQSNEKLFF.

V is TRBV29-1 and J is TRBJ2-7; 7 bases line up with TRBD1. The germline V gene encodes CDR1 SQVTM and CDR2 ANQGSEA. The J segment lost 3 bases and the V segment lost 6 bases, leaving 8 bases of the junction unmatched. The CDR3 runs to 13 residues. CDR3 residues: CSVLGPGGYEQYF. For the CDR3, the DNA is TGCAGCGTCCTGGGACCAGGGGGCTACGAGCAGTACTTC.

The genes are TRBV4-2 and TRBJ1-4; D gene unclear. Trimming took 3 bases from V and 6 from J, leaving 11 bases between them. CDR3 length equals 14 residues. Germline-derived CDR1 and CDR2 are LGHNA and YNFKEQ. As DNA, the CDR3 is TGTGCCAGCAGCCACTGGGGATGGGATGAAAAACTGTTTTTT. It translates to CASSHWGWDEKLFF.

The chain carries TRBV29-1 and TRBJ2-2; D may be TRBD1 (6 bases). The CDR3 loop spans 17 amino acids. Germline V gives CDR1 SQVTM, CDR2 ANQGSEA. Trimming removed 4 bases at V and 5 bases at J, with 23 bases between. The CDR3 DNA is TGCAGCGTTGGAATTGATTTATCAGACAGGTGGACCGGGGAGCTGTTTTTT. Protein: CSVGIDLSDRWTGELFF.

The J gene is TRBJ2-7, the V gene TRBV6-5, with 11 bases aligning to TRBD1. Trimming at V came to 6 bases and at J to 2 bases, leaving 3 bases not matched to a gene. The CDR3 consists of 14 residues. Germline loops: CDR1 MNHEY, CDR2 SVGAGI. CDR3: CASRRDRGAYEQYF. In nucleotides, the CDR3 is TGTGCCAGCAGACGGGACAGGGGGGCCTACGAGCAGTACTTC.

CDR3 nucleotides: TGTGCCAGCAGTGAAGAACTAGCGGGGGGCCTGCTTTTGCATGAGCAGTTCTTC. Its translation is CASSEELAGGLLLHEQFF. The rearrangement joins TRBV6-1 to TRBJ2-1, with 12 nucleotides matching TRBD2. Per germline, CDR1 MNHNS and CDR2 SASEGT. The CDR3 totals 18 residues. J gave up 8 bases and V 1 base, and 12 bases lay outside the gene matches.

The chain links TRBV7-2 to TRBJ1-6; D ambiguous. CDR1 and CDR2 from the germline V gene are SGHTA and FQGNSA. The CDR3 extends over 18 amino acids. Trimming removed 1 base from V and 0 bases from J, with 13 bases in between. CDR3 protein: CASSLDIRPSSYNSPLHF. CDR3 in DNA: TGTGCCAGCAGCTTAGATATCAGGCCTAGCTCCTATAATTCACCCCTCCACTTT.

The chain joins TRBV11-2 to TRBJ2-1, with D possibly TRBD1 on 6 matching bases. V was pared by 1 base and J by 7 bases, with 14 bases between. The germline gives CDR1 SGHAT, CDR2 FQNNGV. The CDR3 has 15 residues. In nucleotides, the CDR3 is TGTGCCAGCAGCTTAGGGGCAGGGGTTCCGAATGAGCAGTTCTTC. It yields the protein CASSLGAGVPNEQFF.

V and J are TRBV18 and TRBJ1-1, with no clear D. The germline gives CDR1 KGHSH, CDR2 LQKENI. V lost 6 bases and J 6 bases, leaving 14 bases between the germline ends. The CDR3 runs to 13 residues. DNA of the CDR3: TGTGCCAGCTCTGATAGACTCGTGCCTGAAGCTTTCTTT. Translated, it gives CASSDRLVPEAFF.

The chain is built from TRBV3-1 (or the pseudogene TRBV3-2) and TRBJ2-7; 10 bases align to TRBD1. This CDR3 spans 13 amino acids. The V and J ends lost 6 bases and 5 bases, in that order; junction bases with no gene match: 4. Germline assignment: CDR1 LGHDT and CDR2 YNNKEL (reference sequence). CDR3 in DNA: TGTGCCAGCAGGGTCGGGACAGGGGACGAGCAGTACTTC. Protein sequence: CASRVGTGDEQYF.

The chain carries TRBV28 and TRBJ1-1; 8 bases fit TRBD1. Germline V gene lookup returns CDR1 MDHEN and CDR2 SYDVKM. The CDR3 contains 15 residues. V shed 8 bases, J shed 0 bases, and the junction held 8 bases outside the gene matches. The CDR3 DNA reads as TGTGCCAGCTCTAAGGCAGGGGGCCTGAACACTGAAGCTTTCTTT. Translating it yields CASSKAGGLNTEAFF.

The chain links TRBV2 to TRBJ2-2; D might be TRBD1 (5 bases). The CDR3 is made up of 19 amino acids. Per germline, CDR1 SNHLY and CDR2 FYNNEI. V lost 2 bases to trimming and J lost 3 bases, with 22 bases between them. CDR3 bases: TGTGCCAGCAGTGAATCGGGTGGGGCGCACGGTTCGGACACCGGGGAGCTGTTTTTT. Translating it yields CASSESGGAHGSDTGELFF.

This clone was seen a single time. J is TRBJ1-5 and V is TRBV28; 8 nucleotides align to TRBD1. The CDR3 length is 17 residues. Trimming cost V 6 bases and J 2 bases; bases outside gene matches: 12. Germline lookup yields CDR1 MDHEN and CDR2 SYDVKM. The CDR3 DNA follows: TGTGCCAGCAGCTCGACCCCTTCGGGACAGGGCAATCAGCCCCAGCATTTT. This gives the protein CASSSTPSGQGNQPQHF.

CDR3 bases: TGTGCCAGCACCGGGGTCAGGAGCTCCTACAATGAGCAGTTCTTC. It is translated as CASTGVRSSYNEQFF. This chain connects TRBV27 to TRBJ2-1; TRBD2 might be the D (5 bases). Germline V gives CDR1 MNHEY, CDR2 SMNVEV (reference sequence). V was shortened by 7 bases and J by 0 bases, with 13 bases between the two germline ends. CDR3 size: 15 residues.

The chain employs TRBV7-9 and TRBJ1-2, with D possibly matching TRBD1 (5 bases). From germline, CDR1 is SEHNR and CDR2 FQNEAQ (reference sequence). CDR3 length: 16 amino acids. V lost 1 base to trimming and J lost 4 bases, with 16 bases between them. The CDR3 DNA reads TGTGCCAGCAGCTTAGGGGCCGGGGCGGCCTCCTATGGCTACACCTTC. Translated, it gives CASSLGAGAASYGYTF.

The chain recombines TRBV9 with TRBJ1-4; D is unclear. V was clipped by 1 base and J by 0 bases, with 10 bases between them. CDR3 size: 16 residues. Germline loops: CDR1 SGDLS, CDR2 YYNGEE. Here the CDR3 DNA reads TGTGCCAGCAGCGTAAAGGGTGAGGCAACTAATGAAAAACTGTTTTTT. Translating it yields CASSVKGEATNEKLFF. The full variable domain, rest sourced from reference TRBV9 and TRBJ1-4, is DSGVTQTPKHLITATGQRVTLRCSPRSGDLSVYWYQQSLDQGLQFLIQYYNGEERAKGNILERFSAQQFPDLHSELNLSSLELGDSALYFCASSVKGEATNEKLFFGSGTQLSVL.